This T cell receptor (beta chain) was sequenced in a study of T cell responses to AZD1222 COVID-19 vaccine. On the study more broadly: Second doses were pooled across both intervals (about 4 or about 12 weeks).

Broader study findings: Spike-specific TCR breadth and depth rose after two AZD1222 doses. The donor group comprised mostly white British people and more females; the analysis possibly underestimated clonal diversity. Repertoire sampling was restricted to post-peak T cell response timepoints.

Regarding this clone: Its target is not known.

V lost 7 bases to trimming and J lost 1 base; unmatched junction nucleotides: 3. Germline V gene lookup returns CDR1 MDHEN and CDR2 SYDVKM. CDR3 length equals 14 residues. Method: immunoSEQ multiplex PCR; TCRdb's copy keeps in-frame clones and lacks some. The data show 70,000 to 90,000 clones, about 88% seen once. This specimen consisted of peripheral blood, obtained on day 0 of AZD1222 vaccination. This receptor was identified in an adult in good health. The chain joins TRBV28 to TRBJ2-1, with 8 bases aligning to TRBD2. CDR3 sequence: CASTRGGSYNEQFF. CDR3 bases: TGTGCCAGCACACGGGGGGGATCCTACAATGAGCAGTTCTTC.